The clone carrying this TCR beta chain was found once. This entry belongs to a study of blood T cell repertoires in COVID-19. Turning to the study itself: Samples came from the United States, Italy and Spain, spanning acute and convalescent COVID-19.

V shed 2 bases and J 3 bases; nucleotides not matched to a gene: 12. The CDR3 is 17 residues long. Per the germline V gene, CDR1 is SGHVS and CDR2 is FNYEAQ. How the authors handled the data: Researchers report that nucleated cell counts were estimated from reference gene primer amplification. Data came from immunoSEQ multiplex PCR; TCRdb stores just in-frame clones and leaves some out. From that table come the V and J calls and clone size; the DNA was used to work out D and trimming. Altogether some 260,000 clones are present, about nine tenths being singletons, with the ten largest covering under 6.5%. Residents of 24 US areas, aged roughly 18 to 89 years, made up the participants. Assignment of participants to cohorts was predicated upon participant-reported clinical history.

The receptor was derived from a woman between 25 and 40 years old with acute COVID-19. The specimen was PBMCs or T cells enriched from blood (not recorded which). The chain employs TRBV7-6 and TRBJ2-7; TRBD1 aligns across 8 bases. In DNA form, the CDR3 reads TGTGCCAGCAGCTTATCCCAGGGGGCGAATACTATCTACGAGCAGTACTTC. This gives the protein CASSLSQGANTIYEQYF.